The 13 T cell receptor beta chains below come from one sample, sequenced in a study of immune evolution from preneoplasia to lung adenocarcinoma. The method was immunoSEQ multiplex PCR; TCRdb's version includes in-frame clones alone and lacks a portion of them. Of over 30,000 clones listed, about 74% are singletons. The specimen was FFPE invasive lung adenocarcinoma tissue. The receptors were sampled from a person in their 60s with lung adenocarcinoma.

DNA for the CDR3: TGTGCCAGCAGCCTTACTAGGGACGAGCAGTACTTC. It encodes CASSLTRDEQYF. The rearrangement joins TRBV7-2 to TRBJ2-7; possible D gene TRBD2, 5 bases. Germline CDR1 reads SGHTA; CDR2 reads FQGNSA. The CDR3 length is 12 residues. Trimming took 5 bases from V and 5 from J, leaving 10 bases between them.

CDR3: CASSSGLGRRGELFF. In DNA, the CDR3 is TGTGCCAGCAGCTCGGGACTAGGCCGACGCGGGGAGCTGTTTTTT. The chain carries TRBV11-3 and TRBJ2-2, with TRBD2 identical over 8 bases. Germline V gene sequence: CDR1 SGHNT, CDR2 YENEEA. With 4 bases clipped from V and 7 bases from J, the junction kept 8 bases outside the gene matches. This CDR3 is 15 amino acids long.

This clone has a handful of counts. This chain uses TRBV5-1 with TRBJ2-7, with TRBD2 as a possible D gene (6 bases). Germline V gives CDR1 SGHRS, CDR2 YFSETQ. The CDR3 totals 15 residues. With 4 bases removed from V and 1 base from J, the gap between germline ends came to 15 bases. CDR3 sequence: CASSRSLAISYEQYF. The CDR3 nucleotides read TGCGCCAGCAGCAGGTCCCTAGCGATTTCCTACGAGCAGTACTTC.

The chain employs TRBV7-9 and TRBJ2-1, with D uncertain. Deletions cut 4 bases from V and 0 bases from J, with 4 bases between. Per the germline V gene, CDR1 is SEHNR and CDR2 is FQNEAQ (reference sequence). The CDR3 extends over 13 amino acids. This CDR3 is CASSWGSYNEQFF. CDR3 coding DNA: TGTGCCAGCAGCTGGGGCTCCTACAATGAGCAGTTCTTC.

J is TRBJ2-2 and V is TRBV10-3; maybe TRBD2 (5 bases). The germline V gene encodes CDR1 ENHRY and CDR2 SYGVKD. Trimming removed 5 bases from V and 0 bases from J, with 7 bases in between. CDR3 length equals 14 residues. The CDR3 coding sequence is TGTGCCATCAGTAGCGGAGCGAACACCGGGGAGCTGTTTTTT. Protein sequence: CAISSGANTGELFF.

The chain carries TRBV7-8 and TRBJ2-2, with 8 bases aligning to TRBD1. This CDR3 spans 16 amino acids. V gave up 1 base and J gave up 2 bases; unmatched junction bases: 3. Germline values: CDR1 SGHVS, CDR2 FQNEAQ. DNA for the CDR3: TGTGCCAGCAGCTTAGTAGGGACAGGCAACACCGGGGAGCTGTTTTTT. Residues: CASSLVGTGNTGELFF.

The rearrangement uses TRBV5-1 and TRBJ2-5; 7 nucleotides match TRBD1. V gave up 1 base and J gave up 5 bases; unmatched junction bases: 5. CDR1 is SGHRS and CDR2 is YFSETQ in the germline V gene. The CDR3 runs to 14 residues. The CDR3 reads CASSLQVTGETQYF. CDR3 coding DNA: TGCGCCAGCAGCTTGCAAGTGACAGGGGAGACCCAGTACTTC.

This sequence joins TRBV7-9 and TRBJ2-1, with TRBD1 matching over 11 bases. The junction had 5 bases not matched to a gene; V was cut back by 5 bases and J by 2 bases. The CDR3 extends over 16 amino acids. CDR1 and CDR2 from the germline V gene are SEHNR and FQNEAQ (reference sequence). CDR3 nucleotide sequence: TGTGCCAGCAGCCGTAGGACAGGGGGCACCTACAATGAGCAGTTCTTC. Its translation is CASSRRTGGTYNEQFF.

The CDR3 reads CASSQEDRASGKLFF. CDR3 in DNA: TGCGCCAGCAGCCAAGAGGACAGGGCTTCGGGGAAACTGTTTTTT. The rearrangement links TRBV4-1 to TRBJ1-4; TRBD1 agrees at 8 bases. This CDR3 contains 15 residues. V shed 0 bases and J 11 bases; nucleotides not matched to a gene: 8. Looked up from germline, CDR1 is MGHRA and CDR2 is YSYEKL.

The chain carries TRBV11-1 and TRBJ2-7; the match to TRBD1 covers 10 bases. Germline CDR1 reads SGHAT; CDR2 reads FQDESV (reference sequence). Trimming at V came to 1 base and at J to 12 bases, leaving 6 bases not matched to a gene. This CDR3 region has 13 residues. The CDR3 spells CASSLGRDRGRYF. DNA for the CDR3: TGTGCCAGCAGCTTAGGCCGGGACAGGGGCCGGTACTTC.

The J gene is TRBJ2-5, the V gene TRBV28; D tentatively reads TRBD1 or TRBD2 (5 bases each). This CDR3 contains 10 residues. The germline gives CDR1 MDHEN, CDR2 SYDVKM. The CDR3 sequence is CGVGDETQYF. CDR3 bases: TGTGGGGTGGGGGACGAGACCCAGTACTTC. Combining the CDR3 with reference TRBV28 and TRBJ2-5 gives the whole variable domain DVKVTQSSRYLVKRTGEKVFLECVQDMDHENMFWYRQDPGLGLRLIYFSYDVKMKEKGDIPEGYSVSREKKERFSLILESASTNQTSMYLCGVGDETQYFGPGTRLLVL.

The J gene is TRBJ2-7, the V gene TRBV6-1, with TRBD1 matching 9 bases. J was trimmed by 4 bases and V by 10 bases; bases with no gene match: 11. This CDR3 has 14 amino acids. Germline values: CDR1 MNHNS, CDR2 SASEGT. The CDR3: CATRPGQGLYEQYF. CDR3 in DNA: TGTGCCACCCGCCCGGGACAGGGATTATACGAGCAGTACTTC.

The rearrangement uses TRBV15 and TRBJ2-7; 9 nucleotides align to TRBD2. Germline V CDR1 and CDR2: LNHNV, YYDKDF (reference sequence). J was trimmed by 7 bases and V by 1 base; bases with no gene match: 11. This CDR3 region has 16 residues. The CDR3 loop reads CATSRVPGAGGHEQYF. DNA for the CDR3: TGTGCCACCAGCAGAGTCCCCGGGGCGGGAGGGCATGAGCAGTACTTC.